This entry concerns a single T cell receptor (beta chain). Its target antigen remains unknown. Base qualities were left out, and no much larger clone turns up one base away. TCRbeta CDR3 regions were amplified from genomic DNA by means of the immunoSEQ Assay, a bias-controlled multiplex PCR. In the original analysis: The number of nucleated cells in each sample was estimated from the amplification of reference gene primers within the assay. To quantify the absolute abundance of each unique TCRbeta CDR3 rearrangement, sequence reads were collapsed and filtered. For each sample, productive Simpson clonality was calculated by taking the square root of Simpson's diversity index across productive rearrangements. TCRdb retrieved this table from immuneACCESS and kept in-frame rearrangements only. Not all clones are present; in checked studies, unresolved V genes account for under half, and no reason is known for the remainder. Clonal size and the V and J genes are those of that table, whereas D and trimming came from the DNA. In this sample the table shows some 65,000 clones, roughly 92% of which occur a single time. The leading ten clones occupy about 3% of the sample.

V is trimmed back by 1 base and J by 6 bases, and the junction contains 4 bases that no gene match accounts for. CDR1 and CDR2, looked up from the germline V gene (reference sequence), are LGHDT and YNNKEL. There are 17 amino acids in the CDR3, from cysteine to phenylalanine inclusive. Kept here is only the CDR3 DNA, which spans 51 bases and is read in frame from base 1. The collaborating institutions used their own protocols to collect whole blood in K2EDTA tubes. For TCRbeta analysis, collaborators shipped samples in one of three forms: frozen whole blood, isolated PBMCs, or DNA extracted from either of those sample types. This entry is derived from a study of blood T cell repertoires in COVID-19 (dated by TCRdb to 2020 to 2022). Some background on the complete study: Collaborator samples came from the United States, Italy and Spain and covered acute and convalescent phases of COVID-19. The material from the prospective study consisted of cDNA or gDNA derived from T cells, B-cell-depleted T cells, or PBMCs. Deeply sampled blood TCRbeta repertoires from subjects exposed to, actively infected with, or recovered from COVID-19 were included in the dataset. A freely available public database, intended as a resource for researchers studying the immune response to SARS-CoV-2, is where the repertoires were released. Samples came from the ongoing ImmuneRACE study (first 160 participants) plus 1,254 subjects from 6 global collaborators. A de-identified subject ID, COVID-19 status, age in years and sex were almost always included in the sample metadata. HLA class I and class II types, where available, came from metadata supplied by the sample provider rather than from assay-based typing. Points the paper makes about the study in general: The quantity of clinical and demographic metadata differed by source and by participant and was supplied without curation.

This chain is built from TRBV3-1 (or the pseudogene TRBV3-2) and TRBJ2-2, and 14 bases in between align with TRBD2. The clonotype was recovered from a man aged 70 or older with active COVID-19. The specimen sequenced was peripheral blood. The nucleotides read TGTGCCAGCAGCCAAGCTAGGACTAGCGGGGGGCCCGGGGAGCTGTTTTTT. Translated, this gives CASSQARTSGGPGELFF.